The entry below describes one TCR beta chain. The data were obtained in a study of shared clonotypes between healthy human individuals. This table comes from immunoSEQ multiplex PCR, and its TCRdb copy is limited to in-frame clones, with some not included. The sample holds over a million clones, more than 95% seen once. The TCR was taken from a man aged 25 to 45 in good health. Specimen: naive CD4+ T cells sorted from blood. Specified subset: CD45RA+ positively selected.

The CDR3 DNA reads as TGTGCCAGCAGCTTCGCCCGGGGGAACATTCAGTACTTC. Its protein is CASSFARGNIQYF. This chain joins TRBV7-3 and TRBJ2-4; TRBD2 might be the D (6 bases). Germline values: CDR1 SGHTA, CDR2 FQGTGA. This CDR3 is 13 amino acids long. V was cut by 3 bases and J by 7 bases, with 10 bases left in between.